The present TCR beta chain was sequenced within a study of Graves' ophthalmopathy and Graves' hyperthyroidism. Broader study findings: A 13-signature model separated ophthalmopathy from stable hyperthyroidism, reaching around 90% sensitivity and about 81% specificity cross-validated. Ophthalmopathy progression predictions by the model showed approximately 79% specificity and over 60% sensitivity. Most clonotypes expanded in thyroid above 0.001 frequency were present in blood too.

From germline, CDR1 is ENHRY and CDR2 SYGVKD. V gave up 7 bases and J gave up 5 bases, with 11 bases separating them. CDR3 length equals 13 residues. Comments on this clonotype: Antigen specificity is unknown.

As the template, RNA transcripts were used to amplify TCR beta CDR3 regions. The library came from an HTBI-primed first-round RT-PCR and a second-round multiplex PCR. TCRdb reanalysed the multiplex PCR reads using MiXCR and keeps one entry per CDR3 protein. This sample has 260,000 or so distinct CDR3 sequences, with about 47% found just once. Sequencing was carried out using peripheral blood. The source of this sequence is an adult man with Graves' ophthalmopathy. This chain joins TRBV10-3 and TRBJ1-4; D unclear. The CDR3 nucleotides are TGTGCCATCACCGAAGCGGGGAATGAAAAACTGTTTTTT. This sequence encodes CAITEAGNEKLFF.